This T cell receptor (beta chain) is drawn from a study of beta chain features in type 1 diabetes. Reverse transcribing all isolated RNA meant expressed TCRB transcripts were sequenced. The protocol was immunoSEQ multiplex PCR, while the TCRdb copy is restricted to in-frame clones and leaves out a portion. The table lists about 150,000 clones, 10% to 15% of them singletons. Per germline, CDR1 ENHRY and CDR2 SYGVKD. This CDR3 is 12 amino acids long. Between the trimmed V and J ends, which lost 3 bases and 6 bases, there was a span of 6 bases. Donors underwent one heparinised blood draw, 95 to 150 mL on average. About this clone: The antigen remains undetermined.

Study-level results: More deletions and fewer insertions at VDJ junctions were found in patients with type 1 diabetes. Type 1 diabetes patients showed a moderate but significant shortening of TCRB CDR3s in all four CD4+ subsets.

Material for sequencing was central memory CD4+ T cells from blood. The rearrangement joins TRBV10-3 to TRBJ1-5; no reliable D call. This clonotype was obtained from a man between 18 and 35 years old with type 1 diabetes. CDR3 in amino acids: CAISDRGQPQHF. The CDR3 nucleotides read TGTGCCATCAGTGATCGGGGTCAGCCCCAGCATTTT.